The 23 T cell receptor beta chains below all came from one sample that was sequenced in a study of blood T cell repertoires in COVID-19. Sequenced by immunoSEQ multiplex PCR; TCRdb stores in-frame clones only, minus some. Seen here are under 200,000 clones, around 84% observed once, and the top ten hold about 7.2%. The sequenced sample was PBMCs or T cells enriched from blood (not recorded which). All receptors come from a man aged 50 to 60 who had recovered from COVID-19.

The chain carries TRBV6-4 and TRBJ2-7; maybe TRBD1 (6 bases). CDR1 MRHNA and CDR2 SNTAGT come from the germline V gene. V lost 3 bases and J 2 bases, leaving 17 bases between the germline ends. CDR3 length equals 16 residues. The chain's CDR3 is CASSELFLGDTYEQYF. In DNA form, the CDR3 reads TGTGCCAGCAGTGAATTATTTCTTGGGGACACCTACGAGCAGTACTTC.

Here the CDR3 DNA reads TGTGCCAGCAGCTTAGGGACAGGGATATCCAATTCACCCCTCCACTTT. Amino acid sequence: CASSLGTGISNSPLHF. This chain uses TRBV7-6 with TRBJ1-6, with 8 positions matching TRBD1. This CDR3 is 16 amino acids long. The V gene's germline CDR1 is SGHVS and CDR2 FNYEAQ. The J segment lost 7 bases and the V segment lost 1 base, leaving 6 bases of the junction unmatched.

CDR3 nucleotide sequence: TGCGCCAGCAGCCAACTACAGGGGGCGGACACTGAAGCTTTCTTT. This encodes CASSQLQGADTEAFF. The chain couples TRBV4-1 to TRBJ1-1; 9 bases are shared with TRBD1. This CDR3 has 15 amino acids. Germline-derived CDR1 and CDR2 are MGHRA and YSYEKL. V dropped 2 bases and J dropped 3; count of bases not matched to a gene: 4.

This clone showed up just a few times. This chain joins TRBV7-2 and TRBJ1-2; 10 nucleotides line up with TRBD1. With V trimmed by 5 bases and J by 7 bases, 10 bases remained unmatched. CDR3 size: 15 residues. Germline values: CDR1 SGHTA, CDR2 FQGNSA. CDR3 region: CASSPNRDRGGGYTF. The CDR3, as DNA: TGTGCCAGCAGCCCGAACCGGGACAGGGGTGGTGGCTACACCTTC.

CDR3 region: CASSLALQAVNEKLFF. The CDR3 coding sequence is TGCGCCAGCAGCTTGGCTCTACAGGCCGTTAATGAAAAACTGTTTTTT. The chain has TRBV5-1 and TRBJ1-4, with D perhaps TRBD1 (5 bases). Germline assignment: CDR1 SGHRS and CDR2 YFSETQ. This CDR3 is 16 amino acids long. V was clipped by 0 bases and J by 4 bases, with 13 bases between them.

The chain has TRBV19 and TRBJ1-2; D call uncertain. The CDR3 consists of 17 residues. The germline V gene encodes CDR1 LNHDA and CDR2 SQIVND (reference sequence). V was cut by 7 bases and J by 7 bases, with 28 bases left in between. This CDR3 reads CASTSRAVRQSSSGYTF. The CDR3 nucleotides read TGTGCCAGTACCTCGAGGGCGGTCCGCCAGTCTTCGAGTGGCTACACCTTC.

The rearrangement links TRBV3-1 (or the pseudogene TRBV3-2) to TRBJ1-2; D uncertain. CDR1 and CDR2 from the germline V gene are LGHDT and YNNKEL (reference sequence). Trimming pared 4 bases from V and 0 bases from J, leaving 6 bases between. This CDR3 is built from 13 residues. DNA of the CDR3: TGTGCCAGCAGCCCCCAGTCTAACTATGGCTACACCTTC. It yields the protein CASSPQSNYGYTF.

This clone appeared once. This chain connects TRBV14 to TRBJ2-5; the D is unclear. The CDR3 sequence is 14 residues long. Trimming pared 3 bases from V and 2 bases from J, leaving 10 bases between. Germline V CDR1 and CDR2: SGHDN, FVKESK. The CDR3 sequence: CASSQSWRQETQYF. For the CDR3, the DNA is TGTGCCAGCAGCCAGTCTTGGCGGCAAGAGACCCAGTACTTC.

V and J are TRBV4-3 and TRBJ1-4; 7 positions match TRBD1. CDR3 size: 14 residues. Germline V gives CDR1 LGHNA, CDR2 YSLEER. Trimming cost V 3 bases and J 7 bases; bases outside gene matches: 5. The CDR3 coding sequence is TGCGCCAGCAGCCAGAACAGGGGCGGTGAAAAACTGTTTTTT. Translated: CASSQNRGGEKLFF.

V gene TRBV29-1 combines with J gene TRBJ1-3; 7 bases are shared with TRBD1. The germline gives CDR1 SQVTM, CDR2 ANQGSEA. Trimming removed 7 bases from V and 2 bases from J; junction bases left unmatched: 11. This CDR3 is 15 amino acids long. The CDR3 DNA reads TGCAGCGCCGCAACAGGGGATCTCGCTGGAAACACCATATATTTT. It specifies CSAATGDLAGNTIYF.

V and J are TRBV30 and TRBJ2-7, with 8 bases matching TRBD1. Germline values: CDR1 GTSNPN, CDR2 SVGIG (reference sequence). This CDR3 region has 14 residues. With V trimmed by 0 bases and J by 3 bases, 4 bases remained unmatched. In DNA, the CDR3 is TGTGCCTGGAGTGTGAGTACAGGGGGCTACGAGCAGTACTTC. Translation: CAWSVSTGGYEQYF.

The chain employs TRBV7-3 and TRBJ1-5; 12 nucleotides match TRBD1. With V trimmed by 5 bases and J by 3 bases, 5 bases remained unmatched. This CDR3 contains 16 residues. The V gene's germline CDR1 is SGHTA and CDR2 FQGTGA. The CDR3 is CASSDPGQGANQPQHF. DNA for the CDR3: TGTGCCAGCAGCGATCCGGGACAGGGGGCCAATCAGCCCCAGCATTTT.

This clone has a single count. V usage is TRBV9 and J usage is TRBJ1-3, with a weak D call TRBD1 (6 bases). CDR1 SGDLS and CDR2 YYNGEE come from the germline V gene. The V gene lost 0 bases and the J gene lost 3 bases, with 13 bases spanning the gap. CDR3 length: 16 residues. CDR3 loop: CASSVAGGQGGNTIYF. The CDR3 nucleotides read TGTGCCAGCAGCGTAGCCGGGGGGCAAGGTGGAAACACCATATATTTT.

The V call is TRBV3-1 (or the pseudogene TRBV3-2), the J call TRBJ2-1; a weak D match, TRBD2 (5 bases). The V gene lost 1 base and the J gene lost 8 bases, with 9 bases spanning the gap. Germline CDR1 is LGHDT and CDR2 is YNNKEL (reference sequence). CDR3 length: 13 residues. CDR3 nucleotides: TGTGCCAGCAGCCAAGCGGGGAGAGATGAGCAGTTCTTC. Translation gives CASSQAGRDEQFF.

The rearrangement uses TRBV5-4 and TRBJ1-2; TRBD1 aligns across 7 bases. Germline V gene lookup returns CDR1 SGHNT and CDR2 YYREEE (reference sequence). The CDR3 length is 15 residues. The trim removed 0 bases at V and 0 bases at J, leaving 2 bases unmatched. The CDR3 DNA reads TGTGCCAGCAGCTTGGTGCAGGGGGCTAACTATGGCTACACCTTC. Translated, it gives CASSLVQGANYGYTF. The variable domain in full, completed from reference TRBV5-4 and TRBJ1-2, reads ETGVTQSPTHLIKTRGQQVTLRCSSQSGHNTVSWYQQALGQGPQFIFQYYREEENGRGNFPPRFSGLQFPNYSSELNVNALELDDSALYLCASSLVQGANYGYTFGSGTRLTVV.

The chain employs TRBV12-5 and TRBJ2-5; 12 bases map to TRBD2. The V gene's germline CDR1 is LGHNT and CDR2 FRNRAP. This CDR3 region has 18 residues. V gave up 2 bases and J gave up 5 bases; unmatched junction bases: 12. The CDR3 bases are TGTGCTAGTGGTTTGTTTACTGGCCTAGCGGGGGGGGAGGAGACCCAGTACTTC. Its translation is CASGLFTGLAGGEETQYF.

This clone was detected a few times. This chain's CDR3 is CASSLQPGQGNQPQHF. CDR3 coding DNA: TGTGCCAGCTCACTACAACCGGGACAGGGGAATCAGCCCCAGCATTTT. J is TRBJ1-5 and V is TRBV18, with 10 positions matching TRBD1. Looked up from germline, CDR1 is KGHSH and CDR2 is LQKENI. CDR3 length: 16 residues. V shed 4 bases and J 4 bases; nucleotides not matched to a gene: 7.

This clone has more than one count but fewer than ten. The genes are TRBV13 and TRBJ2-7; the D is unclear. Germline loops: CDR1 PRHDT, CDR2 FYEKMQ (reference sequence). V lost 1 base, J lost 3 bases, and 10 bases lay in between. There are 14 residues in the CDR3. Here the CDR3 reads CASSLALGLYEQYF. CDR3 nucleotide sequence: TGTGCCAGCAGCTTAGCTCTAGGTCTCTACGAGCAGTACTTC.

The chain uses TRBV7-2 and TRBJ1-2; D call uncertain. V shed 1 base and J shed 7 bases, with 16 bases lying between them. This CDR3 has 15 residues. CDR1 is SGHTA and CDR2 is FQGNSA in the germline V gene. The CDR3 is CASSLVGPPRGGYTF. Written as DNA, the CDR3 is TGTGCCAGCAGCTTAGTCGGGCCCCCACGGGGTGGCTACACCTTC.

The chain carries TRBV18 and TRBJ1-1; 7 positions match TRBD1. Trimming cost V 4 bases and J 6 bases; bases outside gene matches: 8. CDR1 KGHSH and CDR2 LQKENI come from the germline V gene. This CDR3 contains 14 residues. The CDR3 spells CASSQSRGESEAFF. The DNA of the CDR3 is TGTGCCAGCTCACAGTCCAGGGGGGAGTCTGAAGCTTTCTTT.

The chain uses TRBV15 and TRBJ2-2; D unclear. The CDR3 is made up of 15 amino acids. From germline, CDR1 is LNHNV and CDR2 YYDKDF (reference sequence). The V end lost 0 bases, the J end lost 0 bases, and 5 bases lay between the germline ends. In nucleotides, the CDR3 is TGTGCCACCAGCAGAGACGGTGCGAACACCGGGGAGCTGTTTTTT. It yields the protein CATSRDGANTGELFF.

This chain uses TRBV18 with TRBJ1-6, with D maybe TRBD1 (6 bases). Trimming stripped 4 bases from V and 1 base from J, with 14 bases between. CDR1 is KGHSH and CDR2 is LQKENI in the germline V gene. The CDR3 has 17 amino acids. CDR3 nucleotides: TGTGCCAGCTCACTCCAACCAGGGGTATCCTATAATTCACCCCTCCACTTT. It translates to CASSLQPGVSYNSPLHF.

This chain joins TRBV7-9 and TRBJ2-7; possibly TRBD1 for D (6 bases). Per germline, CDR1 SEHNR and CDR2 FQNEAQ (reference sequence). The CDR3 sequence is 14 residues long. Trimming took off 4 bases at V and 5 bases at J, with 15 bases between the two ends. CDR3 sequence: CASSWDIEANEQYF. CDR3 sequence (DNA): TGTGCCAGCAGCTGGGACATAGAGGCGAACGAGCAGTACTTC.